The 32 T cell receptor beta chains presented below share a single source sample, sequenced in a study of T cell responses to AZD1222 COVID-19 vaccine. The repertoire was sequenced with immunoSEQ multiplex PCR; TCRdb's copy has only in-frame clones and lacks some. The sample holds about 180,000 clones, around nine tenths seen once. Sequenced material: peripheral blood, taken 28 days after the second AZD1222 dose. Receptors originate from an adult who received the AZD1222 COVID-19 vaccine.

The chain has TRBV28 and TRBJ1-1; D perhaps matches TRBD1 (6 bases). The CDR3 extends over 14 amino acids. Trimming cost V 3 bases and J 3 bases, with 11 bases left between them. Germline V lookup: CDR1 MDHEN, CDR2 SYDVKM. CDR3 bases: TGTGCCAGCAGTTTCGGGGGGCGTCACACTGAAGCTTTCTTT. Encoded protein: CASSFGGRHTEAFF.

The rearrangement uses TRBV7-8 and TRBJ1-3, with a weak D call TRBD1 (5 bases). V lost 4 bases and J lost 2, with 12 bases in between. This CDR3 region has 15 residues. Per germline, CDR1 SGHVS and CDR2 FQNEAQ. CDR3 region: CASSSYGGTGNTIYF. The CDR3 coding sequence is TGTGCCAGCAGCTCCTATGGGGGGACTGGAAACACCATATATTTT.

The genes are TRBV5-1 and TRBJ2-1; 9 positions agree with TRBD2. The CDR3 sequence is 15 residues long. The germline gives CDR1 SGHRS, CDR2 YFSETQ. The V segment lost 6 bases and the J segment 6 bases; nucleotides outside the gene matches: 10. This chain's CDR3 is CASTSWTSASNEQFF. DNA of the CDR3: TGCGCCAGCACTTCGTGGACTAGCGCCTCCAATGAGCAGTTCTTC.

J is TRBJ1-4 and V is TRBV20-1; D is possibly TRBD1 (6 bases). The CDR3 is 10 amino acids. Trimming took 5 bases from V and 8 from J, leaving 6 bases between them. CDR1 and CDR2 from the germline V gene are DFQATT and SNEGSKA (reference sequence). The CDR3 DNA follows: TGCAGTGCTCAGGGGGAAAAACTGTTTTTT. Its protein is CSAQGEKLFF.

This chain joins TRBV2 and TRBJ2-7, with a possible D match to TRBD2 (7 bases). With 7 bases removed from V and 2 bases from J, the gap between germline ends came to 24 bases. Germline CDR1 reads SNHLY; CDR2 reads FYNNEI. The CDR3 extends over 17 amino acids. The CDR3 loop reads CASTAGTTRAGAYEQYF. The CDR3 DNA follows: TGTGCCAGCACCGCAGGGACAACTAGGGCGGGGGCCTACGAGCAGTACTTC.

The chain has TRBV10-1 and TRBJ2-1; 12 bases align to TRBD2. In germline, CDR1 is WNHNN, CDR2 SYGVQD (reference sequence). V lost 3 bases to trimming and J lost 15 bases; unmatched junction nucleotides: 6. The CDR3 contains 13 residues. In DNA form, the CDR3 reads TGCGCCAGCAGTGATAGTGCTAGCGGGAGGGGGTTCTTC. It codes for CASSDSASGRGFF.

This clone has only a few counts. The rearrangement links TRBV28 to TRBJ1-3; a possible D gene is TRBD1 (6 bases). The CDR3 spans 14 residues. Trimming pared 6 bases from V and 4 bases from J, leaving 13 bases between. Germline CDR1 is MDHEN and CDR2 is SYDVKM. The CDR3 DNA sequence: TGTGCCAGCAGAGGGGGGCGTCTGGGAAACACCATATATTTT. This encodes CASRGGRLGNTIYF.

This sequence joins TRBV19 and TRBJ1-2; D might be TRBD1 (6 bases). The V and J ends lost 7 bases and 6 bases respectively, with 15 bases between them. Germline V gene lookup returns CDR1 LNHDA and CDR2 SQIVND (reference sequence). The CDR3 covers 13 residues. The DNA for the CDR3 is TGTGCCAGTACCATGACGACAGGAGATGGCTACACCTTC. It encodes CASTMTTGDGYTF.

The chain carries TRBV27 and TRBJ1-6; D is possibly TRBD1 (5 bases). Germline CDR1 and CDR2: MNHEY and SMNVEV (reference sequence). The CDR3 has 14 amino acids. V was clipped by 3 bases and J by 4 bases, with 7 bases between them. The CDR3 bases are TGTGCCAGCAGTTTGAGGGGATATAATTCACCCCTCCACTTT. It encodes CASSLRGYNSPLHF.

The rearrangement joins TRBV3-1 (or the pseudogene TRBV3-2) to TRBJ1-6; 7 bases align to TRBD1. From germline, CDR1 is LGHDT and CDR2 YNNKEL (reference sequence). The trim removed 4 bases at V and 5 bases at J, leaving 8 bases unmatched. The CDR3 runs to 16 residues. CDR3 in amino acids: CASSPSVRGNNSPLHF. CDR3 bases: TGTGCCAGCAGCCCGTCGGTCAGGGGGAATAATTCACCCCTCCACTTT.

The rearrangement links TRBV4-1 to TRBJ1-5; D possibly corresponds to TRBD1 (5 bases). The V end lost 1 base, the J end lost 3 bases, and 13 bases lay between the germline ends. Looked up from germline, CDR1 is MGHRA and CDR2 is YSYEKL. The CDR3 has 16 amino acids. The CDR3 reads CASSQVPQGSNQPQHF. CDR3 DNA: TGCGCCAGCAGCCAAGTGCCCCAGGGTTCCAATCAGCCCCAGCATTTT.

The rearrangement joins TRBV6-1 to TRBJ2-7, with D unclear. Trimming removed 2 bases from V and 5 bases from J, with 4 bases in between. The CDR3 has 11 residues. Germline loops: CDR1 MNHNS, CDR2 SASEGT. Here the CDR3 reads CASSEQNEQYF. The CDR3 coding sequence is TGTGCCAGCAGTGAACAAAACGAGCAGTACTTC.

This rearrangement joins TRBV21-1 to TRBJ2-5; TRBD2 is the table's D call, not checked against the DNA. TRBV21-1 is noted as a pseudogene. The CDR3 extends over 15 amino acids. The CDR3 here is CASSKVQRGQETQYF. The CDR3 DNA sequence: TGTGCCAGCAGCAAAGTGCAGCGGGGGCAAGAGACCCAGTACTTC.

The chain has TRBV7-7 and TRBJ2-3; D is undetermined. The CDR3 consists of 16 residues. Germline V gives CDR1 SSHAT, CDR2 FNYEAQ (reference sequence). V was pared by 4 bases and J by 2 bases, with 16 bases between. CDR3 residues: CASSSGVRANTDTQYF. The CDR3 DNA follows: TGTGCCAGCAGCTCTGGGGTGAGAGCGAACACAGATACGCAGTATTTT. Looking up the rest from reference TRBV7-7 and TRBJ2-3 gives the full variable domain: GAGVSQSPRYKVTKRGQDVTLRCDPISSHATLYWYQQALGQGPEFLTYFNYEAQPDKSGLPSDRFSAERPEGSISTLTIQRTEQRDSAMYRCASSSGVRANTDTQYFGPGTRLTVL.

A single count supports this clone. CDR3 bases: TGTGCCAGCTGCGGGGGCGGCGAGCAGTACTTC. Its protein product is CASCGGGEQYF. The chain combines TRBV6-5 with TRBJ2-7; D possibly corresponds to TRBD2 (7 bases). Germline CDR1 is MNHEY and CDR2 is SVGAGI. V was pared by 8 bases and J by 6 bases, with 11 bases between. The CDR3 runs to 11 residues.

The rearrangement uses TRBV4-1 and TRBJ1-5, with D possibly being TRBD1 (6 bases). The V gene's germline CDR1 is MGHRA and CDR2 YSYEKL. V was clipped by 0 bases and J by 7 bases, with 13 bases between them. This CDR3 spans 15 amino acids. The CDR3 sequence is CASSQDVGGRQPQHF. CDR3 sequence (DNA): TGCGCCAGCAGCCAAGATGTCGGGGGGCGGCAGCCCCAGCATTTT.

This rearrangement joins TRBV29-1 to TRBJ1-5, with D maybe TRBD1 (5 bases). The CDR3 totals 12 residues. CDR1 SQVTM and CDR2 ANQGSEA come from the germline V gene. V lost 7 bases and J 7 bases, leaving 14 bases between the germline ends. The CDR3 DNA sequence: TGCAGCGCTGCTGGGGGAGGACAGCCCCAGCATTTT. Protein sequence: CSAAGGGQPQHF.

This chain uses TRBV3-1 (or the pseudogene TRBV3-2) with TRBJ1-3; TRBD1 is a possible D gene (5 bases). V was clipped by 6 bases and J by 0 bases, with 12 bases between them. Germline V gene lookup returns CDR1 LGHDT and CDR2 YNNKEL (reference sequence). The CDR3 totals 15 residues. The CDR3 DNA reads as TGTGCCAGCAGAGCCGGGACCGACTCTGGAAACACCATATATTTT. Amino acid sequence: CASRAGTDSGNTIYF.

The genes are TRBV5-1 and TRBJ2-1; TRBD1 agrees at 8 bases. Germline V gives CDR1 SGHRS, CDR2 YFSETQ. Losses at the gene ends were 4 bases for V and 13 bases for J; bases not matched to a gene: 7. This CDR3 comprises 12 residues. The CDR3 DNA reads as TGCGCCAGCAGCACAGGGGGAGAGAGACAGTTCTTC. Its translation is CASSTGGERQFF.

The chain combines TRBV5-4 with TRBJ1-1; no reliable D call. The CDR3 has 16 amino acids. V lost 0 bases and J 1 base, leaving 13 bases between the germline ends. CDR1 SGHNT and CDR2 YYREEE come from the germline V gene (reference sequence). CDR3 DNA: TGTGCCAGCAGCTTGGATCCTCTAGCCCCGAACACTGAAGCTTTCTTT. Protein product: CASSLDPLAPNTEAFF. The full variable domain, its missing parts supplied by reference TRBV5-4 and TRBJ1-1, is ETGVTQSPTHLIKTRGQQVTLRCSSQSGHNTVSWYQQALGQGPQFIFQYYREEENGRGNFPPRFSGLQFPNYSSELNVNALELDDSALYLCASSLDPLAPNTEAFFGQGTRLTVV.

The rearrangement joins TRBV16 to TRBJ1-1; possible D gene TRBD1, 5 bases. This CDR3 is built from 18 residues. The V end lost 0 bases, the J end lost 3 bases, and 20 bases lay between the germline ends. Germline V gives CDR1 KGHSY, CDR2 FQNENV. The CDR3 DNA reads as TGTGCCAGCAGCCAATCTCATCTGGTCAGGGCCTCATACACTGAAGCTTTCTTT. It is translated as CASSQSHLVRASYTEAFF.

V usage is TRBV10-1 and J usage is TRBJ2-3, with TRBD2 matching 15 bases. The germline gives CDR1 WNHNN, CDR2 SYGVQD (reference sequence). The CDR3 covers 17 residues. V trimming: 6 bases; J trimming: 4 bases; junction bases outside the gene matches: 8. CDR3 loop: CASSSGLAGGWPDTQYF. Written as DNA, the CDR3 is TGCGCCAGCAGCTCAGGACTAGCGGGAGGGTGGCCAGATACGCAGTATTTT.

This clone showed up just a few times. V usage is TRBV5-5 and J usage is TRBJ2-2; D not resolved. V lost 2 bases, J lost 0 bases, and 8 bases lay in between. The CDR3 length is 15 residues. The germline CDR1 and CDR2 sequences are SGHKS and YYEKEE (reference sequence). The CDR3: CASSFQSANTGELFF. The CDR3, as DNA: TGTGCCAGCAGCTTTCAGTCCGCGAACACCGGGGAGCTGTTTTTT.

This clone showed up just a few times. This chain connects TRBV5-5 to TRBJ2-7; D is uncertain. The CDR3 totals 12 residues. Trimming stripped 0 bases from V and 1 base from J, with 2 bases between. Germline-derived CDR1 and CDR2 are SGHKS and YYEKEE (reference sequence). CDR3 DNA: TGTGCCAGCAGCTTGGCGTCCTACGAGCAGTACTTC. Amino acid sequence: CASSLASYEQYF.

The count of this clone is one. The chain couples TRBV6-5 to TRBJ2-7; maybe TRBD1 (6 bases). Per the germline V gene, CDR1 is MNHEY and CDR2 is SVGAGI. CDR3 length: 13 residues. The ends were cut back, 2 bases at V and 5 bases at J, with 10 bases in the middle. This chain's CDR3 is CASSYVRGHEQYF. The CDR3 coding sequence is TGTGCCAGCAGTTACGTCAGGGGCCACGAGCAGTACTTC.

This clone occurred once. The chain recombines TRBV2 with TRBJ2-7; 7 nucleotides match TRBD1. J was trimmed by 5 bases and V by 3 bases; bases with no gene match: 4. Germline V gene sequence: CDR1 SNHLY, CDR2 FYNNEI. The CDR3 contains 13 residues. The CDR3 coding sequence is TGTGCCAGCAGTGAGGCAGGGACAGACGAGCAGTACTTC. Its translation: CASSEAGTDEQYF.

The CDR3 here is CASRPGRAAEEQYF. The CDR3 DNA follows: TGTGCCAGCAGGCCGGGACGGGCGGCTGAGGAGCAGTACTTC. This chain joins TRBV11-2 and TRBJ2-7; either TRBD1 or TRBD2 may fit D (5 bases each). The CDR3 is 14 residues long. The V and J ends lost 6 bases and 7 bases respectively, with 19 bases between them. Germline CDR1 reads SGHAT; CDR2 reads FQNNGV.

The chain combines TRBV6-5 with TRBJ1-1, with 7 bases matching TRBD1. The V gene's germline CDR1 is MNHEY and CDR2 SVGAGI. The CDR3 runs to 14 residues. V gave up 2 bases and J gave up 1 base; unmatched junction bases: 1. CDR3 in amino acids: CASSYGTANTEAFF. The CDR3 region has the DNA TGTGCCAGCAGTTACGGGACAGCGAACACTGAAGCTTTCTTT.

J is TRBJ2-5 and V is TRBV9, with TRBD2 matching over 7 bases. Looked up from germline, CDR1 is SGDLS and CDR2 is YYNGEE. The V gene end was trimmed by 3 bases and the J gene end by 4 bases; junction bases not matched to a gene: 3. The CDR3 extends over 13 amino acids. Here the CDR3 DNA reads TGTGCCAGCAGCGGGACTAGTGGAGAGACCCAGTACTTC. It specifies CASSGTSGETQYF.

The chain joins TRBV7-8 to TRBJ1-5, with D unclear. CDR1 is SGHVS and CDR2 is FQNEAQ in the germline V gene. Trimming stripped 6 bases from V and 7 bases from J, with 19 bases between. The CDR3 sequence is 15 residues long. The CDR3 region has the DNA TGTGCCAGCAGATCCGACACGTCCGTCTGGCAGCCCCAGCATTTT. Residues: CASRSDTSVWQPQHF.

The gene calls are TRBV3-1 (or the pseudogene TRBV3-2) and TRBJ1-1, with no clear D. This CDR3 has 12 residues. Trimming removed 3 bases from V and 5 bases from J, with 7 bases in between. Germline V gene data show CDR1 as LGHDT and CDR2 as YNNKEL (reference sequence). The CDR3 sequence is CASSHGRTEAFF. The CDR3 DNA sequence: TGTGCCAGCAGCCACGGACGAACTGAAGCTTTCTTT.

The CDR3 reads CASSLYQGANYGYTF. CDR3 coding DNA: TGTGCCAGCAGTTTATACCAGGGGGCGAACTATGGCTACACCTTC. This chain links TRBV27 with TRBJ1-2; 8 bases map to TRBD1. V was pared by 1 base and J by 2 bases, with 3 bases of the junction left unmatched. Germline values: CDR1 MNHEY, CDR2 SMNVEV (reference sequence). This CDR3 region has 15 residues.